A single sample is the source of the 18 T cell receptor beta chains below, sequenced in a study of T cell responses to AZD1222 COVID-19 vaccine. TCRdb's copy holds only in-frame clones and misses some; the assay was immunoSEQ multiplex PCR. Found here are some 71,000 clones, around 84% of them singletons; the top ten hold 9.5% to 10%. This specimen was peripheral blood, taken on day 0 of AZD1222 vaccination. The receptors come from an adult in good health.

The J gene is TRBJ1-2, the V gene TRBV6-1; D remains ambiguous. CDR3 length: 14 amino acids. Trimming took off 2 bases at V and 2 bases at J, with 9 bases between the two ends. Germline loops: CDR1 MNHNS, CDR2 SASEGT. The DNA for the CDR3 is TGTGCCAGCAGTGAAATAGGCGTCAACTATGGCTACACCTTC. Encoded protein: CASSEIGVNYGYTF.

The rearrangement uses TRBV6-5 and TRBJ1-2, with D possibly being TRBD1 (5 bases). This CDR3 has 12 amino acids. Trimming took 0 bases from V and 8 from J, leaving 7 bases between them. Germline V gene data show CDR1 as MNHEY and CDR2 as SVGAGI. The CDR3 is CASSYSRDGYTF. CDR3 in DNA: TGTGCCAGCAGTTACTCTAGGGACGGCTACACCTTC.

The chain carries TRBV30 and TRBJ1-4, with D perhaps TRBD1 (6 bases). Trimming removed 0 bases from V and 8 bases from J, with 13 bases in between. The germline CDR1 and CDR2 sequences are GTSNPN and SVGIG (reference sequence). The CDR3 runs 14 residues. The CDR3 spells CAWSVRGVGEKLFF. CDR3 DNA: TGTGCCTGGAGTGTTAGGGGGGTAGGCGAAAAACTGTTTTTT.

V is TRBV6-1 and J is TRBJ2-1; 7 bases align to TRBD1. This CDR3 has 17 amino acids. Germline loops: CDR1 MNHNS, CDR2 SASEGT. J lost 5 bases, V lost 1 base, and 11 bases had no gene match. CDR3 DNA sequence: TGTGCCAGCAGTGAAGGAGTTAAACAGGGGTCGCACAATGAGCAGTTCTTC. It encodes CASSEGVKQGSHNEQFF.

V usage is TRBV6-1 and J usage is TRBJ1-2; 11 positions match TRBD1. Germline V lookup: CDR1 MNHNS, CDR2 SASEGT. This CDR3 has 16 residues. Trimming removed 0 bases from V and 4 bases from J; junction bases left unmatched: 4. The CDR3 region is CASSEAQGTGGYGYTF. The CDR3 nucleotides read TGTGCCAGCAGTGAAGCGCAGGGGACAGGGGGCTATGGCTACACCTTC.

The rearrangement joins TRBV19 to TRBJ2-7; TRBD1 is a possible D gene (6 bases). The CDR3 has 16 residues. The germline CDR1 and CDR2 sequences are LNHDA and SQIVND (reference sequence). Trimming stripped 4 bases from V and 3 bases from J, with 19 bases between. The CDR3 reads CASSTRRGGQNYEQYF. CDR3 DNA: TGTGCCAGTAGTACCCGCCGTGGGGGACAAAACTACGAGCAGTACTTC.

This clone was seen a few times. The CDR3 nucleotides are TGCGCCAGCAGCCCCACAGGGAACACCGGGGAGCTGTTTTTT. Translating it yields CASSPTGNTGELFF. V is TRBV4-1 and J is TRBJ2-2; weak D call: TRBD1 (5 bases). Germline V gene sequence: CDR1 MGHRA, CDR2 YSYEKL. The ends were cut back, 4 bases at V and 1 base at J, with 7 bases in the middle. This CDR3 region has 14 residues.

The chain employs TRBV4-1 and TRBJ1-6, with D tentatively TRBD1 (6 bases). CDR3 length: 15 amino acids. CDR1 is MGHRA, CDR2 YSYEKL, per germline. Trimming shortened V by 4 bases and J by 9 bases, and 16 bases separated the two germline ends. In DNA form, the CDR3 reads TGCGCCAGCAGCCCGGGACATGGAAAAGGTTCACCCCTCCACTTT. Residues: CASSPGHGKGSPLHF.

The chain uses TRBV19 and TRBJ2-1, with TRBD1 identical over 9 bases. The CDR3 has 15 residues. The junction had 6 bases not matched to a gene; V was cut back by 7 bases and J by 2 bases. Germline V CDR1 and CDR2: LNHDA, SQIVND (reference sequence). This CDR3 is CASNLRDRAYNEQFF. As DNA, the CDR3 is TGTGCCAGTAACCTCCGGGACAGGGCCTACAATGAGCAGTTCTTC.

The CDR3 reads CASSLVRSYSPLHF. The CDR3 nucleotides are TGTGCCAGCAGCTTGGTCAGGAGCTATTCACCCCTCCACTTT. The J gene is TRBJ1-6, the V gene TRBV11-1; no clear D. Germline V gene sequence: CDR1 SGHAT, CDR2 FQDESV (reference sequence). V lost 3 bases to trimming and J lost 8 bases, with 11 bases between them. The CDR3 length is 14 residues.

V and J are TRBV6-5 and TRBJ1-3; D is uncertain. V lost 0 bases to trimming and J lost 4 bases, with 10 bases between them. The CDR3 runs to 15 residues. Germline V gene data show CDR1 as MNHEY and CDR2 as SVGAGI. Here the CDR3 reads CASSYSFGQGNTIYF. The CDR3 region has the DNA TGTGCCAGCAGTTACTCATTTGGGCAGGGAAACACCATATATTTT.

The CDR3 loop reads CASSTGVSGNQPQHF. The CDR3 nucleotides are TGTGCCAGTAGTACAGGGGTTTCGGGCAATCAGCCCCAGCATTTT. This chain joins TRBV19 and TRBJ1-5; D may be TRBD1 (6 bases). CDR3 length: 15 residues. With 4 bases removed from V and 2 bases from J, the gap between germline ends came to 12 bases. CDR1 and CDR2 (germline): LNHDA, SQIVND (reference sequence).

This chain joins TRBV13 and TRBJ2-1; D ambiguous. The CDR3 consists of 17 residues. The V gene's germline CDR1 is PRHDT and CDR2 FYEKMQ (reference sequence). V was trimmed by 0 bases and J by 13 bases, leaving 25 bases between them. The CDR3 is CASSLGRSEPNDAPQFF. The CDR3 nucleotides read TGTGCCAGCAGCTTAGGGCGCTCGGAGCCCAACGACGCCCCTCAGTTCTTC.

The rearrangement joins TRBV9 to TRBJ2-7, with TRBD2 matching over 10 bases. The CDR3 is 18 residues long. The V segment lost 0 bases and the J segment 2 bases; nucleotides outside the gene matches: 11. Germline-derived CDR1 and CDR2 are SGDLS and YYNGEE. CDR3 in amino acids: CASSVAGETSGQPYEQYF. The DNA of the CDR3 is TGTGCCAGCAGCGTAGCAGGGGAGACTAGCGGGCAACCCTACGAGCAGTACTTC.

The chain combines TRBV5-8 with TRBJ2-7; TRBD2 aligns across 9 bases. Germline values: CDR1 SGHTS, CDR2 YDEGEE. The CDR3 is 15 residues long. Unmatched junction bases numbered 7, after V lost 0 bases and J lost 6 bases. DNA for the CDR3: TGTGCCAGCAGCTTGGGCGCTAGCGGGGTAAGCGAGCAGTACTTC. It codes for CASSLGASGVSEQYF. Combining the CDR3 with reference TRBV5-8 and TRBJ2-7 gives the whole variable domain EAGVTQSPTHLIKTRGQQATLRCSPISGHTSVYWYQQALGLGLQFLLWYDEGEERNRGNFPPRFSGRQFPNYSSELNVNALELEDSALYLCASSLGASGVSEQYFGPGTRLTVT.

J is TRBJ2-5 and V is TRBV15; either TRBD1 or TRBD2 may supply D (6 bases each). This CDR3 spans 20 amino acids. V was cut by 1 base and J by 2 bases, with 26 bases left in between. Germline V lookup: CDR1 LNHNV, CDR2 YYDKDF (reference sequence). Here the CDR3 DNA reads TGTGCCACCAGCAGAGTGGGGATCTTGGGGGGCCAGTTAGGACAAGAGACCCAGTACTTC. It specifies CATSRVGILGGQLGQETQYF.

Only one count was recorded for this clone. The chain has TRBV19 and TRBJ1-3; unclear D gene. Per germline, CDR1 LNHDA and CDR2 SQIVND (reference sequence). The CDR3 contains 14 residues. With 6 bases removed from V and 0 bases from J, the gap between germline ends came to 9 bases. CDR3 DNA sequence: TGTGCCAGTAGGGCAGTGAGCTCTGGAAACACCATATATTTT. It is translated as CASRAVSSGNTIYF. The complete variable domain, with remaining parts taken from reference TRBV19 and TRBJ1-3, reads DGGITQSPKYLFRKEGQNVTLSCEQNLNHDAMYWYRQDPGQGLRLIYYSQIVNDFQKGDIAEGYSVSREKKESFPLTVTSAQKNPTAFYLCASRAVSSGNTIYFGEGSWLTVV.

J is TRBJ1-6 and V is TRBV5-1, with a weak D call TRBD1 (6 bases). Germline V lookup: CDR1 SGHRS, CDR2 YFSETQ. V shed 5 bases and J shed 11 bases, with 17 bases lying between them. There are 14 residues in the CDR3. CDR3 sequence: CASRSGTLRAPLHF. The CDR3 nucleotides read TGCGCCAGCAGGTCCGGGACACTGAGAGCACCCCTCCACTTT.